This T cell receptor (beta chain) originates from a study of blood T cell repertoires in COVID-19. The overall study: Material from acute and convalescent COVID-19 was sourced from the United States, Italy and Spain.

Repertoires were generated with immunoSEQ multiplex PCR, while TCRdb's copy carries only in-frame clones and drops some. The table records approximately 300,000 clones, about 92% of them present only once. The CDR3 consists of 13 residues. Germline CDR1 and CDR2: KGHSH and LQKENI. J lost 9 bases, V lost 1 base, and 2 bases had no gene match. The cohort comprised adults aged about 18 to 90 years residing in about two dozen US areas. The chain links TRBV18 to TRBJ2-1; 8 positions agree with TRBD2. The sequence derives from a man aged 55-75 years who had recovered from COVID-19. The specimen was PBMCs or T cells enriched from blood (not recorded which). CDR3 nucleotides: TGTGCCAGCTCACCACGCCGGGAGGGTGAGCAGTTCTTC. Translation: CASSPRREGEQFF.